The 13 T cell receptor beta chains reported below all come from one sample, sequenced in a study of blood T cell repertoires in COVID-19. The protocol was immunoSEQ multiplex PCR, while the TCRdb copy is restricted to in-frame clones and leaves out a portion. The sample includes under 400,000 clones, 80% to 90% of them seen just once. The material sequenced was PBMCs or T cells enriched from blood (not recorded which). The receptors derive from a man in his forties in a cohort exposed to, infected with or recovered from COVID-19 (not recorded which).

V is TRBV28 and J is TRBJ1-5; TRBD1 matches at 9 bases. The V and J ends lost 10 bases and 4 bases, in that order; junction bases with no gene match: 11. Germline V CDR1 and CDR2: MDHEN, SYDVKM. This CDR3 region has 15 residues. The CDR3 bases are TGTGCCATAGGGACAGGGACAACTAAAAATCAGCCCCAGCATTTT. Translating gives CAIGTGTTKNQPQHF.

V and J are TRBV7-9 and TRBJ1-2, with TRBD1 as a possible D gene (5 bases). With 0 bases removed from V and 4 bases from J, the gap between germline ends came to 12 bases. Germline CDR1 is SEHNR and CDR2 is FQNEAQ (reference sequence). This CDR3 has 15 amino acids. CDR3 nucleotide sequence: TGTGCCAGCAGCTTAGCCGACGGCGGGGGCTATGGCTACACCTTC. Residues: CASSLADGGGYGYTF.

With regard to this clone: The sample holds other DNA sequences that translate to the same CDR3. This CDR3 reads CASSLGTSGHNEQFF. CDR3 nucleotide sequence: TGTGCCAGCAGCTTAGGGACTAGCGGCCACAATGAGCAGTTCTTC. This sequence joins TRBV7-9 and TRBJ2-1; 10 nucleotides match TRBD2. The germline V gene has CDR1 SEHNR and CDR2 FQNEAQ (reference sequence). V trimming: 1 base; J trimming: 5 bases; junction bases outside the gene matches: 2. This CDR3 comprises 15 residues. Using reference TRBV7-9 and TRBJ2-1 for the parts outside the CDR3, the full variable domain is DTGVSQNPRHKITKRGQNVTFRCDPISEHNRLYWYRQTLGQGPEFLTYFQNEAQLEKSRLLSDRFSAERPKGSFSTLEIQRTEQGDSAMYLCASSLGTSGHNEQFFGPGTRLTVL.

The chain couples TRBV7-9 to TRBJ2-3, with a possible D match to TRBD1 (6 bases). The CDR3 loop spans 15 amino acids. CDR1 SEHNR and CDR2 FQNEAQ come from the germline V gene (reference sequence). V was clipped by 4 bases and J by 0 bases, with 11 bases between them. The CDR3 spells CASSSGVTSTDTQYF. CDR3 DNA sequence: TGTGCCAGCAGCTCAGGGGTCACTAGCACAGATACGCAGTATTTT.

The genes are TRBV5-1 and TRBJ1-1, with 8 positions matching TRBD1. This CDR3 is built from 18 residues. The J segment lost 0 bases and the V segment lost 3 bases, leaving 13 bases of the junction unmatched. The germline CDR1 and CDR2 sequences are SGHRS and YFSETQ. The CDR3 DNA reads TGCGCCAGCAGCTCCTTTGGGGCAGGGGGCCGCATGAACACTGAAGCTTTCTTT. This encodes CASSSFGAGGRMNTEAFF.

This rearrangement joins TRBV18 to TRBJ1-2; 10 bases are a match to TRBD1. V gave up 3 bases and J gave up 7 bases; unmatched junction bases: 8. The germline V gene encodes CDR1 KGHSH and CDR2 LQKENI. The CDR3 extends over 15 amino acids. Here the CDR3 reads CASSPPGQGRSGYTF. For the CDR3, the DNA is TGTGCCAGCTCACCCCCGGGACAGGGGCGTAGTGGCTACACCTTC.

V usage is TRBV4-2 and J usage is TRBJ2-2; 7 nucleotides match TRBD2. Per the germline V gene, CDR1 is LGHNA and CDR2 is YNFKEQ. The CDR3 sequence is 16 residues long. The junction had 2 bases not matched to a gene; V was cut back by 0 bases and J by 1 base. CDR3 residues: CASSQDGRRNTGELFF. The CDR3 nucleotides read TGTGCCAGCAGCCAAGACGGGAGGAGGAACACCGGGGAGCTGTTTTTT.

This clone was seen only a few times. The gene calls are TRBV2 and TRBJ2-7; weak D call: TRBD1 (5 bases). This CDR3 region has 14 residues. V was shortened by 3 bases and J by 6 bases, with 15 bases between the two germline ends. Germline V gives CDR1 SNHLY, CDR2 FYNNEI. The CDR3 loop is CASSDVGQKGEQYF. CDR3 coding DNA: TGTGCCAGCAGTGACGTGGGGCAGAAAGGCGAGCAGTACTTC.

The table lists this clone with a count of one. The V and J genes are TRBV6-4 and TRBJ1-5; tentatively, D is TRBD1 (6 bases). Between the trimmed V and J ends, which lost 4 bases and 5 bases, there was a span of 24 bases. The CDR3 totals 18 residues. Germline assignment: CDR1 MRHNA and CDR2 SNTAGT. Written as DNA, the CDR3 is TGTGCCAGCAGTGTCGGGCGGACAGTCAAATTAATTGATCAGCCCCAGCATTTT. This encodes CASSVGRTVKLIDQPQHF.

The genes are TRBV5-1 and TRBJ2-2; TRBD2 matches at 7 bases. There are 18 residues in the CDR3. V lost 4 bases to trimming and J lost 0 bases; unmatched junction nucleotides: 12. Germline lookup yields CDR1 SGHRS and CDR2 YFSETQ. Here the CDR3 DNA reads TGCGCCAGCAGCGTATATGTCGGACGGGAGGCGAACACCGGGGAGCTGTTTTTT. This translates into CASSVYVGREANTGELFF. The variable domain in full, completed from reference TRBV5-1 and TRBJ2-2, reads KAGVTQTPRYLIKTRGQQVTLSCSPISGHRSVSWYQQTPGQGLQFLFEYFSETQRNKGNFPGRFSGRQFSNSRSEMNVSTLELGDSALYLCASSVYVGREANTGELFFGEGSRLTVL.

In this sample, this clone turned up a few times. The CDR3 here is CASSLASGRGGTDTQYF. The CDR3 DNA follows: TGTGCCAGTAGTCTCGCAAGCGGGAGGGGAGGCACAGATACGCAGTATTTT. The rearrangement links TRBV19 to TRBJ2-3, with 10 bases fitting TRBD2. Germline-derived CDR1 and CDR2 are LNHDA and SQIVND (reference sequence). Trimming cost V 5 bases and J 1 base; bases outside gene matches: 9. This CDR3 comprises 17 residues. The whole variable domain, filled in from reference TRBV19 and TRBJ2-3, reads DGGITQSPKYLFRKEGQNVTLSCEQNLNHDAMYWYRQDPGQGLRLIYYSQIVNDFQKGDIAEGYSVSREKKESFPLTVTSAQKNPTAFYLCASSLASGRGGTDTQYFGPGTRLTVL.

The V and J genes are TRBV9 and TRBJ2-1, with D possibly being TRBD2 (7 bases). Germline CDR1 reads SGDLS; CDR2 reads YYNGEE. Trimming took off 1 base at V and 6 bases at J, with 17 bases between the two ends. The CDR3 totals 16 residues. The CDR3 DNA reads as TGTGCCAGCAGCGTAAGGGGGTCGGGAGGAGGCAATGAGCAGTTCTTC. Translation gives CASSVRGSGGGNEQFF.

The chain joins TRBV12-3 or TRBV12-4 to TRBJ2-4, with D maybe TRBD2 (6 bases). The CDR3 runs to 13 residues. Trimming took 1 base from V and 7 from J, leaving 8 bases between them. The CDR3 DNA is TGTGCCAGCAGTTTAGATCGGGAGAACATTCAGTACTTC. Amino acids: CASSLDRENIQYF.